This T cell receptor beta chain was captured in a study of T-cell memory formation after mild COVID-19. TCRdb re-analysed the 5' RACE reads in MiXCR, keeping a single row per CDR3 protein. The sample lists 130,000 to 150,000 distinct CDR3 sequences, roughly 6.2% seen once, with roughly 2.1% in the top ten. This clonotype was counted only a few times. Germline CDR1 is DFQATT and CDR2 is SNEGSKA (reference sequence). This CDR3 has 16 residues. The ends lost 2 bases at V and 6 bases at J; junction bases unmatched: 10. Material for sequencing was PBMCs or a T cell subset sorted from them (not recorded which). The source of this sequence is an adult woman who had mild COVID-19 (a few samples of this study predate the infection). Cell type and time point are not known. The chain employs TRBV20-1 and TRBJ2-1, with TRBD1 matching over 10 bases. CDR3 nucleotide sequence: TGCAGTGCTAGACCCTTCCGGGACAGGGGACGCAATGAGCAGTTCTTC. Protein sequence: CSARPFRDRGRNEQFF.